This is a list of T cell receptor beta chains from one sample in a study of shared clonotypes between healthy human individuals. Profiling relied on immunoSEQ multiplex PCR, and the TCRdb table lists in-frame clones only, not all of them. Here the sample spans roughly 2.5 million clones, around 94% being singletons. Sequencing was done on a sample of naive CD4+ T cells sorted from blood. The receptors here all came from a man aged 18 to 30 in good health. The CDR3 runs from the conserved cysteine through the conserved F or W. A D gene is named only where the DNA matches it firmly. Size is omitted from some rows. Given values are once, few, many or a class for expanded clones.

J gene: TRBJ2-5
V gene: TRBV2
D gene: TRBD2
clone size: NA
CDR3 protein: CASNPGGGQYF
CDR3 DNA: TGTGCCAGCAACCCGGGGGGAGGGCAGTACTTC

J gene: TRBJ2-5
V gene: TRBV10-3
D gene: NA
clone size: NA
CDR3 protein: CAIRKAETQYF
CDR3 DNA: TGTGCCATCCGCAAAGCAGAGACCCAGTACTTC

J gene: TRBJ2-7
V gene: TRBV5-1
D gene: TRBD2
clone size: NA
CDR3 protein: CASSPGGLAGPNEQYF
CDR3 DNA: TGCGCCAGCAGCCCTGGTGGGCTAGCGGGCCCGAACGAGCAGTACTTC

J gene: TRBJ2-3
V gene: TRBV5-4
D gene: TRBD2
clone size: NA
CDR3 protein: CASSLSSGRTDTQYF
CDR3 DNA: TGTGCCAGCAGCTTATCTAGCGGACGCACAGATACGCAGTATTTT

J gene: TRBJ2-5
V gene: TRBV4-3
D gene: NA
clone size: NA
CDR3 protein: CASSQEGGVAQYF
CDR3 DNA: TGCGCCAGCAGCCAAGAAGGAGGTGTCGCCCAGTACTTC

J gene: TRBJ2-3
V gene: TRBV5-1
D gene: TRBD1
clone size: NA
CDR3 protein: CASSLWGQSTDTQYF
CDR3 DNA: TGCGCCAGCAGCTTGTGGGGACAGAGCACAGATACGCAGTATTTT

J gene: TRBJ1-2
V gene: TRBV18
D gene: NA
clone size: NA
CDR3 protein: CASSPGGPNYGYTF
CDR3 DNA: TGTGCCAGCTCACCAGGGGGGCCCAACTATGGCTACACCTTC

J gene: TRBJ2-1
V gene: TRBV7-9
D gene: TRBD1
clone size: NA
CDR3 protein: CASSSPGQGYNEQFF
CDR3 DNA: TGTGCCAGCAGCTCCCCGGGACAGGGGTACAATGAGCAGTTCTTC

J gene: TRBJ2-1
V gene: TRBV5-4
D gene: NA
clone size: NA
CDR3 protein: CASSALAPSSYNEQFF
CDR3 DNA: TGTGCCAGCAGCGCGCTAGCGCCCAGCTCCTACAATGAGCAGTTCTTC

J gene: TRBJ2-5
V gene: TRBV4-3
D gene: TRBD2
clone size: NA
CDR3 protein: CASSQGRAGGETQYF
CDR3 DNA: TGCGCCAGCAGCCAAGGGCGAGCGGGAGGAGAGACCCAGTACTTC

J gene: TRBJ1-1
V gene: TRBV29-1
D gene: TRBD1
clone size: NA
CDR3 protein: CSVAGGPLQGARDTEAFF
CDR3 DNA: TGCAGCGTTGCCGGCGGGCCTTTACAGGGGGCGCGTGACACTGAAGCTTTCTTT

J gene: TRBJ2-7
V gene: TRBV7-9
D gene: NA
clone size: NA
CDR3 protein: CASSLAGGPSYEQYF
CDR3 DNA: TGTGCCAGCAGCTTAGCGGGGGGCCCCTCCTACGAGCAGTACTTC

J gene: TRBJ2-1
V gene: TRBV30
D gene: NA
clone size: NA
CDR3 protein: CAWGTVYGVEQFF
CDR3 DNA: TGTGCCTGGGGCACTGTTTACGGGGTTGAGCAGTTCTTC

J gene: TRBJ1-1
V gene: TRBV18
D gene: NA
clone size: NA
CDR3 protein: CASSQAAREAFF
CDR3 DNA: TGTGCCAGCTCACAAGCCGCAAGAGAAGCTTTCTTT

J gene: TRBJ2-2
V gene: TRBV29-1
D gene: NA
clone size: NA
CDR3 protein: CSVSGQTNTGELFF
CDR3 DNA: TGCAGCGTTTCAGGACAGACGAACACCGGGGAGCTGTTTTTT

J gene: TRBJ1-5
V gene: TRBV6-1
D gene: NA
clone size: NA
CDR3 protein: CASSEQGLGSNQPQHF
CDR3 DNA: TGTGCCAGCAGCGAACAGGGTCTAGGCAGCAATCAGCCCCAGCATTTT

J gene: TRBJ2-3
V gene: TRBV10-3
D gene: NA
clone size: NA
CDR3 protein: CAIRQPASTDTQYF
CDR3 DNA: TGTGCCATCAGACAGCCTGCTAGCACAGATACGCAGTATTTT

J gene: TRBJ2-5
V gene: TRBV25-1
D gene: NA
clone size: NA
CDR3 protein: CASSEWWDRETQYF
CDR3 DNA: TGTGCCAGCAGTGAATGGTGGGATAGGGAGACCCAGTACTTC

J gene: TRBJ2-7
V gene: TRBV2
D gene: TRBD2
clone size: once
CDR3 protein: CASTVLAVALREQYF
CDR3 DNA: TGTGCCAGCACTGTACTAGCGGTAGCTCTTAGGGAGCAGTACTTC

J gene: TRBJ1-3
V gene: TRBV7-3
D gene: TRBD1
clone size: NA
CDR3 protein: CASRRQGAKSTSGNTIYF
CDR3 DNA: TGTGCCAGCAGGCGACAGGGGGCCAAATCGACCTCTGGAAACACCATATATTTT

J gene: TRBJ2-5
V gene: TRBV5-1
D gene: NA
clone size: NA
CDR3 protein: CASSTGQQETQYF
CDR3 DNA: TGCGCCAGCAGCACCGGACAGCAAGAGACCCAGTACTTC

J gene: TRBJ2-7
V gene: TRBV7-2
D gene: NA
clone size: NA
CDR3 protein: CASSDPGQGTYEQYF
CDR3 DNA: TGTGCCAGCAGCGACCCCGGGCAGGGAACCTACGAGCAGTACTTC

J gene: TRBJ1-1
V gene: TRBV7-2
D gene: NA
clone size: NA
CDR3 protein: CASRDNGILNTEAFF
CDR3 DNA: TGTGCCAGCAGGGACAACGGAATCTTGAACACTGAAGCTTTCTTT

J gene: TRBJ2-7
V gene: TRBV4-1
D gene: NA
clone size: NA
CDR3 protein: CASSQVGAYEQYF
CDR3 DNA: TGCGCCAGCAGCCAAGTGGGAGCCTACGAGCAGTACTTC

J gene: TRBJ1-2
V gene: TRBV2
D gene: NA
clone size: NA
CDR3 protein: CASRGPPNYGYTF
CDR3 DNA: TGTGCCAGCAGGGGACCTCCTAACTATGGCTACACCTTC

J gene: TRBJ1-3
V gene: TRBV30
D gene: NA
clone size: NA
CDR3 protein: CAWMGSGNTIYF
CDR3 DNA: TGTGCCTGGATGGGCTCTGGAAACACCATATATTTT

J gene: TRBJ1-1
V gene: TRBV28
D gene: NA
clone size: NA
CDR3 protein: CASSLSPGAFEAFF
CDR3 DNA: TGTGCCAGCAGTTTATCCCCGGGGGCGTTTGAAGCTTTCTTT

J gene: TRBJ1-3
V gene: TRBV6-1
D gene: NA
clone size: NA
CDR3 protein: CASSEMVSGNTIYF
CDR3 DNA: TGTGCCAGCAGTGAGATGGTCTCTGGAAACACCATATATTTT

J gene: TRBJ1-4
V gene: TRBV19
D gene: NA
clone size: NA
CDR3 protein: CATAGGTVANEKLFF
CDR3 DNA: TGTGCCACCGCGGGAGGGACGGTTGCTAATGAAAAACTGTTTTTT

J gene: TRBJ1-2
V gene: TRBV28
D gene: NA
clone size: NA
CDR3 protein: CASSLLDTGFTF
CDR3 DNA: TGTGCCAGCAGTTTACTGGACACAGGGTTTACCTTC

J gene: TRBJ2-7
V gene: TRBV10-3
D gene: NA
clone size: NA
CDR3 protein: CASSSTYEQYF
CDR3 DNA: TGTGCCAGCAGTAGCACGTACGAGCAGTACTTC